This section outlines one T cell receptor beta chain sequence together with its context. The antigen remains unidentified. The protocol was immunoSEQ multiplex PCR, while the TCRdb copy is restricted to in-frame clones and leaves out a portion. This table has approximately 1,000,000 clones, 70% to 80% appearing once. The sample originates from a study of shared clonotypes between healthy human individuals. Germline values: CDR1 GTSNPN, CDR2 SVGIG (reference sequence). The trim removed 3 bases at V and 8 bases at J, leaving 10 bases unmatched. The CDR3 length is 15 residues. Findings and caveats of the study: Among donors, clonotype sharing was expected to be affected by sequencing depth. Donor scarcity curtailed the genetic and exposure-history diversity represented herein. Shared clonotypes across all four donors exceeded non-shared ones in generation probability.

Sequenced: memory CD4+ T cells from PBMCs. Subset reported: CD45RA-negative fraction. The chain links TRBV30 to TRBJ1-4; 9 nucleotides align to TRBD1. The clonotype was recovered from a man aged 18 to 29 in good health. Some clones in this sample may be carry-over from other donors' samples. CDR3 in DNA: TGTGCCTGGAGGTCAGTGGGACAGGGCTCGGAAAAACTGTTTTTT. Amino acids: CAWRSVGQGSEKLFF.